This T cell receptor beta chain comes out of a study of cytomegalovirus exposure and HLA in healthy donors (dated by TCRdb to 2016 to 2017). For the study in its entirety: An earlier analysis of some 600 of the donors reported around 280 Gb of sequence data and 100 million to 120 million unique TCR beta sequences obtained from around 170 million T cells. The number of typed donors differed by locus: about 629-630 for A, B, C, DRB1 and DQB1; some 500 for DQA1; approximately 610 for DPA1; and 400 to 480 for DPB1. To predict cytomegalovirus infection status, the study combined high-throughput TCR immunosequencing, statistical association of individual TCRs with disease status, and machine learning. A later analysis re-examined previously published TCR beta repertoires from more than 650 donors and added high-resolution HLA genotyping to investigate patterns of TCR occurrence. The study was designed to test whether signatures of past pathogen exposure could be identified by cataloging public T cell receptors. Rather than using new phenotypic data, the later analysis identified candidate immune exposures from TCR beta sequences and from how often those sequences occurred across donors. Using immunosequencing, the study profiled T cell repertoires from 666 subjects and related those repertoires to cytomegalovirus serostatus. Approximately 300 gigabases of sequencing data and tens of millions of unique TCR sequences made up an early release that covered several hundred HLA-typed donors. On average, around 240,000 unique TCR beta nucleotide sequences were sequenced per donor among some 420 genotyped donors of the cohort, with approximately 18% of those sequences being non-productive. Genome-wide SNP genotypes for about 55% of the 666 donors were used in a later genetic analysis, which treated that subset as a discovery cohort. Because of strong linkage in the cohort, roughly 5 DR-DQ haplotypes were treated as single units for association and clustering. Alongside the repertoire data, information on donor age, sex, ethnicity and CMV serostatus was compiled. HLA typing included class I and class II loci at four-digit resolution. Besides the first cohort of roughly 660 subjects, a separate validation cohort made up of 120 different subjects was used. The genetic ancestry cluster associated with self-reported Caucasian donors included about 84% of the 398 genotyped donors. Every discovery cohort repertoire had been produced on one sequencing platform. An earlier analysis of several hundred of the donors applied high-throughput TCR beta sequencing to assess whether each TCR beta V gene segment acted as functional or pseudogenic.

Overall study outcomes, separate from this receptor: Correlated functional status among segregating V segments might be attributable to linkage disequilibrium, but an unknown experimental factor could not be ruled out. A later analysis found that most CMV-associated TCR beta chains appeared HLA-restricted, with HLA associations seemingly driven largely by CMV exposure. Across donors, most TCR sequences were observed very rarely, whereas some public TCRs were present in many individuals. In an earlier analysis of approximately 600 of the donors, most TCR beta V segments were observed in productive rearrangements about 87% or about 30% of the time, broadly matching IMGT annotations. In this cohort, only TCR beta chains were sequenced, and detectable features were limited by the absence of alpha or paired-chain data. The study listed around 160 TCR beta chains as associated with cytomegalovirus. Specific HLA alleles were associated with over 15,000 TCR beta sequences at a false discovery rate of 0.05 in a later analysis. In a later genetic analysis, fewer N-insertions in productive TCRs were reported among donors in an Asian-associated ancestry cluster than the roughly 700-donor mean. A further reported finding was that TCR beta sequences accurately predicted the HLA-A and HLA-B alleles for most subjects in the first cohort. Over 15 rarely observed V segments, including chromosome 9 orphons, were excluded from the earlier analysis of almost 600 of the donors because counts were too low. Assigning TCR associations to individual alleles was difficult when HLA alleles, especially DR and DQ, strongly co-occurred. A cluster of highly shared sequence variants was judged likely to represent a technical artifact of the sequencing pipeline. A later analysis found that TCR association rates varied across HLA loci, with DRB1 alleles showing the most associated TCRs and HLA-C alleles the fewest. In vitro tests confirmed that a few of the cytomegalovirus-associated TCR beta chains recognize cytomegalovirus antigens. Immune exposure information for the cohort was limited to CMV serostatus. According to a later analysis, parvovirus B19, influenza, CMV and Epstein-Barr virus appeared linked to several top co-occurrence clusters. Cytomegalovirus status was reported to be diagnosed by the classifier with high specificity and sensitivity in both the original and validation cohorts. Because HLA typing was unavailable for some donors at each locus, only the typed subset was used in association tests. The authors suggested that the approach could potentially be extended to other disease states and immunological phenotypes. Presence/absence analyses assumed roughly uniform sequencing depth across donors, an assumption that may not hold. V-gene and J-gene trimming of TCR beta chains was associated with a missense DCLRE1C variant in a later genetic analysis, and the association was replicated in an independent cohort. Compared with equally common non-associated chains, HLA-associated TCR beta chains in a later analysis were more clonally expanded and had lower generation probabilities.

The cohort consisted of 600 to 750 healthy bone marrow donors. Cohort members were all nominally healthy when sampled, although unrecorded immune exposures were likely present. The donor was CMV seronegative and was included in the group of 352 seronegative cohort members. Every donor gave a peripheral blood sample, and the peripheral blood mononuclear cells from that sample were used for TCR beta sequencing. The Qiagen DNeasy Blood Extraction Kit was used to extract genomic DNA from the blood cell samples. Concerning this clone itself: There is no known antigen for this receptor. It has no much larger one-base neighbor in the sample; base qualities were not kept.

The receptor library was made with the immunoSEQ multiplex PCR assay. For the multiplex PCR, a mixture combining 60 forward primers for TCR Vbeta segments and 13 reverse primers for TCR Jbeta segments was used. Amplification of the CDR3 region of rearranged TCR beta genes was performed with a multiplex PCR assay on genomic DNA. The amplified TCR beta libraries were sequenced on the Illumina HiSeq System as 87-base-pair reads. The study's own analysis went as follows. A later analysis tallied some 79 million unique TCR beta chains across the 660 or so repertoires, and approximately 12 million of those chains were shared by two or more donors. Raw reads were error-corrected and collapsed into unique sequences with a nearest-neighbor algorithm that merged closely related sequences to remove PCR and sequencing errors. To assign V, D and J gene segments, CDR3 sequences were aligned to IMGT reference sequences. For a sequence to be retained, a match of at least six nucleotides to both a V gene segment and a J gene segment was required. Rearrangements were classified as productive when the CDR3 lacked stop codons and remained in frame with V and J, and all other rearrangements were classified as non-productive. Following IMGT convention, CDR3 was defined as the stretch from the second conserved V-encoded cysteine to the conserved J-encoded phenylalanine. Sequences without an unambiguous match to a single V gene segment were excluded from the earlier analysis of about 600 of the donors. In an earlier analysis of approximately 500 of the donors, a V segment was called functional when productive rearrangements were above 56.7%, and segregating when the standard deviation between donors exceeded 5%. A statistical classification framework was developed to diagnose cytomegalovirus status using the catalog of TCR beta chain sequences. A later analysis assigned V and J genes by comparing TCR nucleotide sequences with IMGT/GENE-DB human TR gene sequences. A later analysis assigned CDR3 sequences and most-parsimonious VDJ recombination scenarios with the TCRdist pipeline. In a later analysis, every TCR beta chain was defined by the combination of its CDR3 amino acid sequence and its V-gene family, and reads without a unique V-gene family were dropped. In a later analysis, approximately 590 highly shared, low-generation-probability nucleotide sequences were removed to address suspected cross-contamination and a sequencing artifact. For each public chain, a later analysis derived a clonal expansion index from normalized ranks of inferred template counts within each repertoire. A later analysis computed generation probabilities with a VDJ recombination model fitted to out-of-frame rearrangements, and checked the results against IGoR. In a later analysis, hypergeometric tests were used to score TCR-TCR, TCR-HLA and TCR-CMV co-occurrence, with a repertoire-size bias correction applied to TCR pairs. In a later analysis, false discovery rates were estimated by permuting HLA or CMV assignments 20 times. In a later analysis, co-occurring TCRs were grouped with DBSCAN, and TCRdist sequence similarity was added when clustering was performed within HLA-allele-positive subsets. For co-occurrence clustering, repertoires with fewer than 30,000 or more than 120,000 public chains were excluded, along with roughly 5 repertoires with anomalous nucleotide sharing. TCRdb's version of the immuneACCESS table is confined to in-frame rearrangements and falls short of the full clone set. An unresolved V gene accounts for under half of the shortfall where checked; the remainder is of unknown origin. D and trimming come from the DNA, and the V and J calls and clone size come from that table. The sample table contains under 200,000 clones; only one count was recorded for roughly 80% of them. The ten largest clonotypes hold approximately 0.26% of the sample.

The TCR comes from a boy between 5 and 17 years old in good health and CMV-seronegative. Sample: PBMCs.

This receptor carries the CDR3 CASNYQGTYEQYF. DNA sequence: TGTGCCAGCAATTACCAGGGGACCTACGAGCAGTACTTC. The sequence links TRBV6-1 to TRBJ2-7; TRBD1 is a possible D gene, resting on 6 matching bases. The CDR3 contains 13 residues, cysteine and phenylalanine counted. Only the CDR3 portion is preserved as DNA: 39 bases, with reading frame beginning at the first base. V was cut back by 7 bases and J by 2 bases, leaving a gap of 12 bases between them. The germline V gene sets CDR1 to MNHNS and CDR2 to SASEGT.